These T cell receptor beta chains were read from a single sample in a study of cytomegalovirus exposure and HLA in healthy donors. Using immunoSEQ multiplex PCR, the repertoire was profiled, and TCRdb retains in-frame clones only, with some absent. Its listing shows roughly 88,000 clones. The source material was PBMCs. The receptor set was obtained from a man aged 45-65 years in good health and CMV-seropositive. The conserved cysteine and the conserved F or W are not part of the CDR3 here. Each record gives: V gene, CDR3 length, CDR3 protein.

>TRBV7-2|16
ASSRQGLAGGLSRIQY
>TRBV6-1|9
ASSEYLAQY
>TRBV11-2|12
ASSLVVRDTEAF
>TRBV7-2|12
ASSLAGHTGELF
>TRBV15|12
ATSVAMQSGEQY
>TRBV19|14
ASRSEVGQHNQPQH
>TRBV30|13
AWSLGQGAGETQY
>TRBV2|13
ASRGNRGPGEKLF
>TRBV10-3|13
AIRAARGSTDTQY
>TRBV30|12
AWSVGTGTIGYT
>TRBV7-2|14
ASSPQPPFVSGPQH
>TRBV7-2|13
ASSSSGTGFWTQH
>TRBV14|13
ASSLRQGVAGELF
>TRBV9|11
ASSGLAGNEQF
>TRBV12-5|15
ASGPQPGQEFTYEQY
>TRBV4-1|13
ASSQGTSVSYEQY
>TRBV29-1|12
SVASRGSTDTQY
>TRBV4-1|15
ASSQDGLGHSQETQY
>TRBV11-3|15
ASSPRRLAGMVNEQY
>TRBV27|12
ASSHGRRSYEQY
>TRBV7-3|14
ASSPQGLAGVETQY
>TRBV6-5|14
ASSYGTGTTPYEQY
>TRBV5-6|15
ASSLRTDSFTQETQY
>TRBV30|10
AWSEAGVIRF
>TRBV5-1|13
ASSLAPGGSGEQF
>TRBV27|12
ASSLQVQYNEQF
>TRBV10-1|14
ASSESLRGGTDTQY
>TRBV11-2|13
ASSLEAGGAGKLF